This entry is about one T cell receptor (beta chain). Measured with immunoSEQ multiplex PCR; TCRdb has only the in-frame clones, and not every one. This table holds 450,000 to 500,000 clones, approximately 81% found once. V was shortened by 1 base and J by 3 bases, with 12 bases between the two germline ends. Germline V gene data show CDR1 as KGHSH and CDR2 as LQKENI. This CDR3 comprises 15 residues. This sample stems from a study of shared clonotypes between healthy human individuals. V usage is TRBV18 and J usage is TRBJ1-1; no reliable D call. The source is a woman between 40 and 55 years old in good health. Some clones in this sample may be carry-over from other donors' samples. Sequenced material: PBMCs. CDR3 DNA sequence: TGTGCCAGCTCACCACTAGAACTGCGGGACACTGAAGCTTTCTTT. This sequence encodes CASSPLELRDTEAFF. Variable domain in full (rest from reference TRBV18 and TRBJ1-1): NAGVMQNPRHLVRRRGQEARLRCSPMKGHSHVYWYRQLPEEGLKFMVYLQKENIIDESGMPKERFSAEFPKEGPSILRIQQVVRGDSAAYFCASSPLELRDTEAFFGQGTRLTVV.